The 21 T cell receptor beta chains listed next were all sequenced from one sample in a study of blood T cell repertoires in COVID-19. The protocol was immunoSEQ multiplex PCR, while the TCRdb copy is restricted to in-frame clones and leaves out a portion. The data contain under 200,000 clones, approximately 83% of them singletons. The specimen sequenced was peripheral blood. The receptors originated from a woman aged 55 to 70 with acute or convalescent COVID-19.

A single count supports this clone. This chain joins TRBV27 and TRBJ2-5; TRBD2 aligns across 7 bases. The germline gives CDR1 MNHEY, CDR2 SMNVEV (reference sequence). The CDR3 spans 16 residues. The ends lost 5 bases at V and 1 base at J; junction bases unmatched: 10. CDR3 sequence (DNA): TGTGCCAGCAGTCCGTCCCCGACGGGGGGCCAAGAGACCCAGTACTTC. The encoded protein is CASSPSPTGGQETQYF.

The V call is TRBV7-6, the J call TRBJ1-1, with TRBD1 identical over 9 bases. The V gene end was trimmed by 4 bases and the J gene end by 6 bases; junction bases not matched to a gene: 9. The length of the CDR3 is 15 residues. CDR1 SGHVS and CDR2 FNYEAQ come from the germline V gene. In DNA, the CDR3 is TGTGCCAGCAGCTCAGCCGGGACAGGGTGGGCTGAAGCTTTCTTT. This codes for CASSSAGTGWAEAFF. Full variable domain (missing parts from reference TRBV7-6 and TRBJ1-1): GAGVSQSPRYKVTKRGQDVALRCDPISGHVSLYWYRQALGQGPEFLTYFNYEAQQDKSGLPNDRFSAERPEGSISTLTIQRTEQRDSAMYRCASSSAGTGWAEAFFGQGTRLTVV.

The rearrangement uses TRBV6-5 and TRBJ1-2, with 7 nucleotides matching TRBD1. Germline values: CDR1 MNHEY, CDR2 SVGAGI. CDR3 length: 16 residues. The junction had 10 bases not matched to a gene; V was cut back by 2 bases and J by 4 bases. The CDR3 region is CASSYGGPQGTYGYTF. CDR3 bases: TGTGCCAGCAGTTACGGGGGACCACAGGGGACCTATGGCTACACCTTC.

CDR3 nucleotides: TGCGCCAGCAGCTCTACAGGGGGGTCTAATGAAAAACTGTTTTTT. This sequence encodes CASSSTGGSNEKLFF. This rearrangement joins TRBV5-1 to TRBJ1-4, with 8 bases fitting TRBD1. Germline-derived CDR1 and CDR2 are SGHRS and YFSETQ. The V and J ends lost 3 bases and 3 bases, in that order; junction bases with no gene match: 4. There are 15 residues in the CDR3.

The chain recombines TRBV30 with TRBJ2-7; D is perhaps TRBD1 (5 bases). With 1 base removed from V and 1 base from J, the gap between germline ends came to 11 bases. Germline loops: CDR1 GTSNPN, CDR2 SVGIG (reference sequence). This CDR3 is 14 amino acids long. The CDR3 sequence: CAWSGGSSSYEQYF. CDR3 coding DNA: TGTGCCTGGAGTGGGGGCAGTTCTTCCTACGAGCAGTACTTC.

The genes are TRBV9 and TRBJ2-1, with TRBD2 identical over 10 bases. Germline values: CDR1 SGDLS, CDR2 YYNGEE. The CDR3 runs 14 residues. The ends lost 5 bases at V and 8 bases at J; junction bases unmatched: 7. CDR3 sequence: CASSTSGAWDEQFF. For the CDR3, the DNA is TGTGCCAGCAGTACTAGCGGGGCCTGGGATGAGCAGTTCTTC. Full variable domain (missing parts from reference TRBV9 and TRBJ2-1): DSGVTQTPKHLITATGQRVTLRCSPRSGDLSVYWYQQSLDQGLQFLIQYYNGEERAKGNILERFSAQQFPDLHSELNLSSLELGDSALYFCASSTSGAWDEQFFGPGTRLTVL.

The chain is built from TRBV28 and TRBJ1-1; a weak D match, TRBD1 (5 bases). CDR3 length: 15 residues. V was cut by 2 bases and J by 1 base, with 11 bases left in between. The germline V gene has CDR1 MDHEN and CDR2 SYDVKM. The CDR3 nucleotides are TGTGCCAGCAGTTTACAGGGTCCGAAGAACACTGAAGCTTTCTTT. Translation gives CASSLQGPKNTEAFF.

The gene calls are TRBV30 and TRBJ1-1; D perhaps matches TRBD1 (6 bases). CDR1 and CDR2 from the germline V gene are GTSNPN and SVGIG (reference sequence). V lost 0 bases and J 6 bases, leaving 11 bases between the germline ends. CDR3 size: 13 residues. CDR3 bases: TGTGCCTGGAGTGTGGGGGCAGGCGCTGAAGCTTTCTTT. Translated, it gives CAWSVGAGAEAFF.

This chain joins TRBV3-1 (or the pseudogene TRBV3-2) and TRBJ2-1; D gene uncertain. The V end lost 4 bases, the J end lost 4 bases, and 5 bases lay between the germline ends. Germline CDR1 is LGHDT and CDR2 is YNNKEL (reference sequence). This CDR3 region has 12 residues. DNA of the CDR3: TGTGCCAGCAGCCCGGGTTACAATGAGCAGTTCTTC. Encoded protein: CASSPGYNEQFF.

The CDR3 sequence: CASNRQAMTTQYF. Here the CDR3 DNA reads TGTGCCAGCAATAGACAGGCAATGACGACCCAGTACTTC. The chain joins TRBV14 to TRBJ2-5, with D tentatively TRBD1 (6 bases). CDR1 is SGHDN and CDR2 is FVKESK in the germline V gene. The germline V and J ends were trimmed by 7 bases and 7 bases, with 16 bases remaining between them. CDR3 length: 13 residues.

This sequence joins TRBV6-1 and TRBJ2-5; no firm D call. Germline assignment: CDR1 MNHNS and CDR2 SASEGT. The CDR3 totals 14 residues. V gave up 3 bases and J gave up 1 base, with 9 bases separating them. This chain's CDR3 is CASSEGRAQETQYF. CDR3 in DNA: TGTGCCAGCAGTGAGGGCAGAGCCCAAGAGACCCAGTACTTC.

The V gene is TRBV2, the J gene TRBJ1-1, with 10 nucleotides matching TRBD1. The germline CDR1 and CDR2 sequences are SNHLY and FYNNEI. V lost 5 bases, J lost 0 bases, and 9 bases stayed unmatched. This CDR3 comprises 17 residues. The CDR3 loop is CASSSTGGPLMNTEAFF. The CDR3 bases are TGTGCCAGCAGTTCGACAGGGGGCCCGCTGATGAACACTGAAGCTTTCTTT.

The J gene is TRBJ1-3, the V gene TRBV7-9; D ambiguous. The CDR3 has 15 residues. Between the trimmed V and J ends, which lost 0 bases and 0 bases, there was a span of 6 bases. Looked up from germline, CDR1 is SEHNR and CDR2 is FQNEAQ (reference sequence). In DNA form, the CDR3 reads TGTGCCAGCAGCTTAGCTTCGTACTCTGGAAACACCATATATTTT. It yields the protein CASSLASYSGNTIYF.

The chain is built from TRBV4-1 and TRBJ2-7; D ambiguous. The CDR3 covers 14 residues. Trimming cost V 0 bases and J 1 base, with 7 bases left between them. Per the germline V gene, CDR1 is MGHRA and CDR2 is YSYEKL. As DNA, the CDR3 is TGCGCCAGCAGCCAAGATGAGAATTCCTACGAGCAGTACTTC. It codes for CASSQDENSYEQYF.

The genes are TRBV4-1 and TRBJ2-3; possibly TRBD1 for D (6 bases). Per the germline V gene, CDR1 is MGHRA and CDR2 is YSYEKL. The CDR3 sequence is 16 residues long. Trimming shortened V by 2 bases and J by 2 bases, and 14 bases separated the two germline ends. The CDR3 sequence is CASSQTGLEITDTQYF. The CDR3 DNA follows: TGCGCCAGCAGCCAAACAGGGTTGGAGATCACAGATACGCAGTATTTT.

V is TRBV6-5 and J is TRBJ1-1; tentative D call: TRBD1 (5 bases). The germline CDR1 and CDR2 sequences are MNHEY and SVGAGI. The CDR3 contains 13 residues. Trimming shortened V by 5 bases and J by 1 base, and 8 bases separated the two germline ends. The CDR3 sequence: CASSRTSNTEAFF. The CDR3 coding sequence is TGTGCCAGCAGTCGGACATCGAACACTGAAGCTTTCTTT.

CDR3 coding DNA: TGCAGCGTTGATGCCGGGGGGCGAGGAACTGAAGCTTTCTTT. Residues: CSVDAGGRGTEAFF. The J gene is TRBJ1-1, the V gene TRBV29-1; D might be TRBD1 (6 bases). In germline, CDR1 is SQVTM, CDR2 ANQGSEA. The CDR3 length is 14 residues. Trimming took off 3 bases at V and 5 bases at J, with 16 bases between the two ends.

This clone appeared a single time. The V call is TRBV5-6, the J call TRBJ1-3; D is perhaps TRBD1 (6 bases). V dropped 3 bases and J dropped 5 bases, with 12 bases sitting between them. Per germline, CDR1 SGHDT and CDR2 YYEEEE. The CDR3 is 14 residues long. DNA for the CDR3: TGTGCCAGCAGCTCAACAGGGACGAGAAACACCATATATTTT. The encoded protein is CASSSTGTRNTIYF.

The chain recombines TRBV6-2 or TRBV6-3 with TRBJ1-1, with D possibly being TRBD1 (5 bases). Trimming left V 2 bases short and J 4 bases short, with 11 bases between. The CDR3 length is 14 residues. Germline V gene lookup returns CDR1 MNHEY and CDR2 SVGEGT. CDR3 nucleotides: TGTGCCAGCAGTTACATGCGGGGGGGCACTGAAGCTTTCTTT. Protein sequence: CASSYMRGGTEAFF.

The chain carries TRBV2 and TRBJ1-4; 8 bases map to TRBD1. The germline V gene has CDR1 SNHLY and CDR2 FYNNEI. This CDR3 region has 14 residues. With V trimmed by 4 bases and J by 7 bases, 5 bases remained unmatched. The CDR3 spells CASSAGGLGEKLFF. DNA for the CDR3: TGTGCCAGCAGTGCAGGGGGCTTAGGTGAAAAACTGTTTTTT.

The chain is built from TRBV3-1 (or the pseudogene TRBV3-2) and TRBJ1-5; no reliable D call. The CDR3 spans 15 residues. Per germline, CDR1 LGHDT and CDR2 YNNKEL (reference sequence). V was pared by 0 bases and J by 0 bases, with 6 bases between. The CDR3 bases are TGTGCCAGCAGCCAAGATACGAGTAGCAATCAGCCCCAGCATTTT. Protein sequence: CASSQDTSSNQPQHF.